This T cell receptor beta chain was recorded in a study of T-cell reconstitution after alpha-beta-depleted transplantation in children. Findings and caveats of the study: There were some patients whose high TCRbeta diversity at day 60 came from surviving recipient T cells and thymic progenitors. After one year, T-cell counts and TCRbeta diversity mostly came from new T cells. As was reported, about two months after transplant, alpha-beta T cells came from several hundred expanded graft clones.

The CDR3 length is 13 residues. Germline CDR1 DFQATT, CDR2 SNEGSKA (reference sequence). Trimming cost V 3 bases and J 3 bases, with 12 bases left between them. Unique molecular identifiers were incorporated into the prepared TCRbeta library. Each CDR3 protein gets one entry after TCRdb re-called the PCR reads with MiXCR. The table lists 150,000 to 200,000 distinct CDR3 sequences, 6.3% of them singletons. This clonotype occurred many times. Antigen: not known. This specimen was PBMCs, taken before TCRalphabeta/CD19-depleted stem cell transplant. This clonotype was sampled from a girl under three years old with combined immunodeficiency, due to receive a stem cell transplant. This chain uses TRBV20-1 with TRBJ2-7; D possibly corresponds to TRBD1 (6 bases). The CDR3 nucleotides read TGCAGTGCTAGCTCTGGACAGCTCTACGAGCAGTACTTC. Encoded protein: CSASSGQLYEQYF.